The rows below give T cell receptor beta chains drawn from one sample of a study of long-term antiretroviral therapy in people with HIV. TCRdb's table, derived via immunoSEQ multiplex PCR, lists solely in-frame clones and lacks some. The table shows 35,000 to 50,000 clones, with approximately 86% occurring only once. The source was unsorted PBMCs, collected 0.1 years before starting antiretroviral therapy. The receptors here all came from a woman aged 45-65 years with HIV. Both conserved end residues are part of each CDR3. The D gene is left open where the match is weak. Size is stated for part of the rows, as once, few or many counts, or as a class when the clone is expanded.

cdr3_nt cdr3_aa v_call d_call j_call clone_size
TGTGCCTGGGGGGAGCGTGAGCAGTTCTTC CAWGEREQFF TRBV30 . TRBJ2-1 .
TGTGCTAGCAGCTTAGGGGTAGGGAGTCAAGAGACCCAGTACTTC CASSLGVGSQETQYF TRBV7-7 . TRBJ2-5 .
TGCGCCAGCAGCTTGGCCCCCGTAAGCTCTGGAAACACCATATATTTT CASSLAPVSSGNTIYF TRBV5-1 . TRBJ1-3 .
TGTGCCAGTAGTACGGGGGATAATGGCTACACCTTC CASSTGDNGYTF TRBV19 . TRBJ1-2 once
TGTGCCAGCAGCTTGCCTCAAGGACAGGGAGGAGTTTCACCCCTCCACTTT CASSLPQGQGGVSPLHF TRBV5-4 TRBD1 TRBJ1-6 .
TGTGCCAGCAGCTTAGTGGTTGCCGGGGAGCTGTTTTTT CASSLVVAGELFF TRBV11-1 . TRBJ2-2 few
TGTGCCAGCAAGGCTTCTGGAAACACCATATATTTT CASKASGNTIYF TRBV6-5 . TRBJ1-3 few
TGTGCCAGCTTCGGGGATACGCGGGTTTACACAGATACGCAGTATTTT CASFGDTRVYTDTQYF TRBV7-2 . TRBJ2-3 .
TGTGCCAGCAGCCTCAGCCCCCTCGGGGGTACTGAAGCTTTCTTT CASSLSPLGGTEAFF TRBV5-4 . TRBJ1-1 .
TGCGCCAGCTCCCAGGGCGGGGCGAACCAAGAGACCCAGTACTTC CASSQGGANQETQYF TRBV5-1 . TRBJ2-5 .
TGTGCCAGTAGTACGGACGGGAAGACCTACGAGCAGTACTTC CASSTDGKTYEQYF TRBV19 . TRBJ2-7 .
TGTGCCAGCACATATGCACAGGGAAGCAATGAGCAGTTCTTC CASTYAQGSNEQFF TRBV2 . TRBJ2-1 few
TGCGCCAGCAGTACCAGGGGCTCGGCAACTAATGAAAAACTGTTTTTT CASSTRGSATNEKLFF TRBV4-3 . TRBJ1-4 .
TGTGCCAGCAGTTACCCAGTACAGTCTAATGAAAAACTGTTTTTT CASSYPVQSNEKLFF TRBV6-6 . TRBJ1-4 .
TGCAGCGTTGAAGATCGGCAGGGGCCAGATACGCAGTATTTT CSVEDRQGPDTQYF TRBV29-1 . TRBJ2-3 .
TGTGCCAGCAGCTTAGACGGGGAATATAATTCACCCCTCCACTTT CASSLDGEYNSPLHF TRBV11-3 . TRBJ1-6 .
TGTGCCAGCAGCTTGGTGGGGGCAGATACGCAGTATTTT CASSLVGADTQYF TRBV5-6 . TRBJ2-3 .
TGCGCCAGCAGTGATTGGGGGCAGCCCCAGCATTTT CASSDWGQPQHF TRBV10-2 . TRBJ1-5 .
TGTGCCAGCAGAGCCGGACAGACCACTGAAGCTTTCTTT CASRAGQTTEAFF TRBV2 . TRBJ1-1 .
TGTGCCAGCAGTTCTGGTGGGGGACTATTGAACACTGAAGCTTTCTTT CASSSGGGLLNTEAFF TRBV6-5 . TRBJ1-1 .
TGTGCCAGCAGCCTGCTCGGGACAGGCTCCTACAATGAGCAGTTCTTC CASSLLGTGSYNEQFF TRBV7-9 TRBD1 TRBJ2-1 .
TGTGCCAGCAGTGTAGCGGGGTCCTTCTCCTACAATGAGCAGTTCTTC CASSVAGSFSYNEQFF TRBV9 TRBD2 TRBJ2-1 once
TGTGCCAGCAGCTCCCGACCGGGACTGGGATACGAGCAGTACTTC CASSSRPGLGYEQYF TRBV7-6 . TRBJ2-7 .
TGTGCCAGCAGCGACCAACAGGGATTGGTGCAGTTCTTC CASSDQQGLVQFF TRBV9 . TRBJ2-1 .
TGTGCCAGCAGTGTCCTCGAAGTGAGCGGGGGGTCGTACGAGCAGTACTTC CASSVLEVSGGSYEQYF TRBV6-1 TRBD2 TRBJ2-7 once
TGTGCCAGCAGTGAATACATGGGTACTAACTATGGCTACACCTTC CASSEYMGTNYGYTF TRBV6-1 . TRBJ1-2 .
TGTGCCAGCAGTTTATCCTCCCCGACAAGCTCCTATAATTCACCCCTCCACTTT CASSLSSPTSSYNSPLHF TRBV27 . TRBJ1-6 .
TGTGCCAGCAGAGCTACAGGGTCCCCCCTAGATACGCAGTATTTT CASRATGSPLDTQYF TRBV7-6 . TRBJ2-3 .
TGTGCCAGTGCCCTTTCTAGCACTTACGAGCAGTACTTC CASALSSTYEQYF TRBV7-3 . TRBJ2-7 few
TGCGCCAGCAGCTCTCTAGCAGCTAGCACAGATACGCAGTATTTT CASSSLAASTDTQYF TRBV5-1 . TRBJ2-3 .
TGCAGTGGTCAAGGCCAAGAGACCCAGTACTTC CSGQGQETQYF TRBV20-1 . TRBJ2-5 .
TGCGCCAGCAGCTTGATCGACTACGAGCAGTACTTC CASSLIDYEQYF TRBV5-1 . TRBJ2-7 .
TGTGCCAGCAGCCAAGCCAGGGGACAGGGCTACGAGCAGTACTTC CASSQARGQGYEQYF TRBV4-2 TRBD1 TRBJ2-7 .